The 19 T cell receptor beta chains given below trace back to one sample, sequenced in a study of CD8+ T cells in alopecia areata. Noted treatment: oral pan-JAK inhibitor, 5-10 mg twice daily. Extraction of RNA preceded its reverse transcription into cDNA, which served as the sequencing template. TCRdb's copy holds only in-frame clones and misses some; the assay was immunoSEQ multiplex PCR. The sample has around 150,000 clones, roughly four fifths seen once; the top ten hold approximately 25%. Sample: CD8+ T cells sorted from blood, taken at week 4, from a patient treated with tofacitinib. Every receptor here comes from a human donor with alopecia areata.

Written as DNA, the CDR3 is TGTGCCAGCTTTCGGGGCCCCTTCTATCACACAGATACGCAGTATTTT. Its protein product is CASFRGPFYHTDTQYF. The V gene is TRBV7-9, the J gene TRBJ2-3; either TRBD1 or TRBD2 may fit D (5 bases each). Germline V gives CDR1 SEHNR, CDR2 FQNEAQ (reference sequence). V was pared by 8 bases and J by 2 bases, with 20 bases between. The CDR3 has 16 residues. Using reference TRBV7-9 and TRBJ2-3 for the parts outside the CDR3, the full variable domain is DTGVSQNPRHKITKRGQNVTFRCDPISEHNRLYWYRQTLGQGPEFLTYFQNEAQLEKSRLLSDRFSAERPKGSFSTLEIQRTEQGDSAMYLCASFRGPFYHTDTQYFGPGTRLTVL.

This chain links TRBV13 with TRBJ2-3; D remains ambiguous. Germline CDR1 reads PRHDT; CDR2 reads FYEKMQ (reference sequence). The CDR3 contains 13 residues. V lost 2 bases and J 6 bases, leaving 9 bases between the germline ends. The CDR3 here is CASSLSKMDTQYF. As DNA, the CDR3 is TGTGCCAGCAGCTTATCGAAGATGGATACGCAGTATTTT. Based on the CDR3 plus reference TRBV13 and TRBJ2-3, the full variable domain is AAGVIQSPRHLIKEKRETATLKCYPIPRHDTVYWYQQGPGQDPQFLISFYEKMQSDKGSIPDRFSAQQFSDYHSELNMSSLELGDSALYFCASSLSKMDTQYFGPGTRLTVL.

The V gene is TRBV15, the J gene TRBJ1-5, with 8 bases lining up with TRBD1. V gave up 2 bases and J gave up 3 bases; unmatched junction bases: 6. Germline V lookup: CDR1 LNHNV, CDR2 YYDKDF (reference sequence). CDR3 length: 16 amino acids. CDR3 DNA: TGTGCCACCAGCAGACTACAGGGGGGTGTCAATCAGCCCCAGCATTTT. Translated: CATSRLQGGVNQPQHF.

CDR3 DNA: TGTGCCAGCAACCTACTCGGACTTAACACAGATACGCAGTATTTT. It specifies CASNLLGLNTDTQYF. The V call is TRBV9, the J call TRBJ2-3, with a weak D call TRBD2 (5 bases). Deletions cut 6 bases from V and 2 bases from J, with 16 bases between. The CDR3 length is 15 residues. The germline V gene has CDR1 SGDLS and CDR2 YYNGEE.

The V call is TRBV5-4, the J call TRBJ2-3; TRBD2 matches 8 bases. The CDR3 spans 14 residues. Trimming at V came to 3 bases and at J to 4 bases, leaving 4 bases not matched to a gene. Per the germline V gene, CDR1 is SGHNT and CDR2 is YYREEE (reference sequence). The CDR3 protein is CASSSSGSADTQYF. In nucleotides, the CDR3 is TGTGCCAGCAGCTCTAGCGGGTCGGCAGATACGCAGTATTTT.

For the CDR3, the DNA is TGTGCCAGCAGCGTAGAGGGACAGACACCCTACGAGCAGTACTTC. It encodes CASSVEGQTPYEQYF. V and J are TRBV9 and TRBJ2-5, with 7 bases identical to TRBD1. The J call may be wrong; the DNA end is better matched by TRBJ2-7. Germline CDR1 reads SGDLS; CDR2 reads YYNGEE. CDR3 length: 15 residues.

The V call is TRBV6-6, the J call TRBJ2-3; 7 bases fit TRBD2. This CDR3 has 14 residues. Unmatched junction bases numbered 5, after V lost 4 bases and J lost 4 bases. Germline CDR1 and CDR2: MNHNY and SVGAGI (reference sequence). In nucleotides, the CDR3 is TGTGCCAGCAGTTCACTAGCGAAATCAGATACGCAGTATTTT. Its translation: CASSSLAKSDTQYF.

The chain has TRBV29-1 and TRBJ2-7; D unclear. CDR1 and CDR2 (germline): SQVTM, ANQGSEA. Trimming shortened V by 5 bases and J by 0 bases, and 11 bases separated the two germline ends. The CDR3 has 13 amino acids. CDR3 in DNA: TGCAGCGTTCTTTCCTCTGACTCCTACGAGCAGTACTTC. Its translation: CSVLSSDSYEQYF.

This sequence joins TRBV5-1 and TRBJ2-3; TRBD1 aligns across 10 bases. V was clipped by 3 bases and J by 0 bases; unmatched bases: 4. Germline CDR1 SGHRS, CDR2 YFSETQ. This CDR3 region has 16 residues. The CDR3 DNA reads TGCGCCAGCAGCTACGACAGGGGGCGGAGCACAGATACGCAGTATTTT. Amino acids: CASSYDRGRSTDTQYF.

The V call is TRBV6-1, the J call TRBJ1-6, with D possibly TRBD1 on 6 matching bases. The length of the CDR3 is 12 residues. Germline V gene sequence: CDR1 MNHNS, CDR2 SASEGT. V was trimmed by 5 bases and J by 9 bases, leaving 8 bases between them. CDR3 bases: TGTGCCAGCAGTTCAGGGGTTTCACCCCTCCACTTT. Translation: CASSSGVSPLHF.

DNA of the CDR3: TGTGCCATCAGTAACCGAGCTGTCTGGGAACCGAACACTGAAGCTTTCTTT. This gives the protein CAISNRAVWEPNTEAFF. The V and J genes are TRBV10-3 and TRBJ1-1; D gene uncertain. The germline V and J ends were trimmed by 5 bases and 1 base, with 20 bases remaining between them. From germline, CDR1 is ENHRY and CDR2 SYGVKD. The length of the CDR3 is 17 residues.

V is TRBV27 and J is TRBJ2-5, with TRBD1 matching over 12 bases. The V segment lost 3 bases and the J segment 0 bases; nucleotides outside the gene matches: 5. This CDR3 has 17 residues. The germline V gene encodes CDR1 MNHEY and CDR2 SMNVEV (reference sequence). CDR3: CASSFYGTGGYQETQYF. The CDR3 coding sequence is TGTGCCAGCAGTTTCTACGGGACAGGGGGCTACCAAGAGACCCAGTACTTC.

CDR3 DNA sequence: TGCGCCAGCAGCTTGGGAGTGGCTAACACTGAAGCTTTCTTT. Residues: CASSLGVANTEAFF. The chain carries TRBV5-1 and TRBJ1-1; no firm D call. Deletions cut 0 bases from V and 2 bases from J, with 8 bases between. Germline CDR1 is SGHRS and CDR2 is YFSETQ. The CDR3 length is 14 residues.

The V call is TRBV4-3, the J call TRBJ2-3; D gene uncertain. Trimming removed 0 bases at V and 0 bases at J, with 4 bases between. The CDR3 extends over 14 amino acids. Germline-derived CDR1 and CDR2 are LGHNA and YSLEER. In DNA, the CDR3 is TGCGCCAGCAGCCAAGATCACAGCACAGATACGCAGTATTTT. As protein: CASSQDHSTDTQYF.

This rearrangement joins TRBV2 to TRBJ2-3; TRBD2 matches at 12 bases. This CDR3 has 20 residues. The germline CDR1 and CDR2 sequences are SNHLY and FYNNEI. V was clipped by 2 bases and J by 0 bases; unmatched bases: 12. The CDR3 here is CASSEFGFTSGGPSTDTQYF. CDR3 coding DNA: TGTGCCAGCAGTGAATTCGGGTTTACTAGCGGGGGGCCCAGCACAGATACGCAGTATTTT. Full variable domain (rest looked up from reference TRBV2 and TRBJ2-3): EPEVTQTPSHQVTQMGQEVILRCVPISNHLYFYWYRQILGQKVEFLVSFYNNEISEKSEIFDDQFSVERPDGSNFTLKIRSTKLEDSAMYFCASSEFGFTSGGPSTDTQYFGPGTRLTVL.

This chain connects TRBV7-9 to TRBJ2-7; 9 positions match TRBD1. The length of the CDR3 is 14 residues. Losses at the gene ends were 5 bases for V and 5 bases for J; bases not matched to a gene: 7. Germline V lookup: CDR1 SEHNR, CDR2 FQNEAQ (reference sequence). The CDR3 bases are TGTGCCAGCAGCGTAACCGGGACAGGGAACGAGCAGTACTTC. Its protein product is CASSVTGTGNEQYF.

Only a few counts were recorded for this clone. CDR3 in amino acids: CSVESGTEAFF. Written as DNA, the CDR3 is TGCAGCGTTGAAAGTGGAACTGAAGCTTTCTTT. The V gene is TRBV29-1, the J gene TRBJ1-1; D gene unclear. The CDR3 totals 11 residues. V was pared by 2 bases and J by 5 bases, with 6 bases between. Germline lookup yields CDR1 SQVTM and CDR2 ANQGSEA.

The rearrangement joins TRBV15 to TRBJ2-2, with 7 bases matching TRBD1. CDR1 is LNHNV and CDR2 is YYDKDF in the germline V gene (reference sequence). The CDR3 runs 15 residues. V was clipped by 0 bases and J by 5 bases; unmatched bases: 3. This chain's CDR3 is CATSRDQGETGELFF. As DNA, the CDR3 is TGTGCCACCAGCAGAGATCAGGGGGAGACCGGGGAGCTGTTTTTT.

The rearrangement links TRBV29-1 to TRBJ2-3; the D gene is possibly TRBD1 (6 bases). The germline CDR1 and CDR2 sequences are SQVTM and ANQGSEA. The CDR3 consists of 13 residues. The ends were cut back, 5 bases at V and 1 base at J, with 10 bases in the middle. CDR3 in DNA: TGCAGCGTTAGGAACAGGGGCACAGATACGCAGTATTTT. It specifies CSVRNRGTDTQYF.